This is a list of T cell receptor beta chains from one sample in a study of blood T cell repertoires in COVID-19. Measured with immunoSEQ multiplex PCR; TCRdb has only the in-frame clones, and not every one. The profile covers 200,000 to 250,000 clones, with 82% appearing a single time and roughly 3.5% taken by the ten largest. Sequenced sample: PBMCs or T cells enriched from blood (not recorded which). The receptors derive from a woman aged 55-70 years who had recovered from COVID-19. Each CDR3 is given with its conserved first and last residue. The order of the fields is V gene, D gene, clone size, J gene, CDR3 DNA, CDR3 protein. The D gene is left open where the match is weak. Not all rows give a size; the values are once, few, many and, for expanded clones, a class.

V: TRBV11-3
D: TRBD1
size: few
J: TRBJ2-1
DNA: TGTGCCAGCAGCGCGACAGGGGTTGAGCAGTTCTTC
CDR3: CASSATGVEQFF

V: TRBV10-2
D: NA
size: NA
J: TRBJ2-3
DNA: TGCGCCAGCAGAGACCCGGGACTTGCCACAGATACGCAGTATTTT
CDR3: CASRDPGLATDTQYF

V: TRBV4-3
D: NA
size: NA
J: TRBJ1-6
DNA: TGCGCCAGCAGCCAAGGGGCAGCCGGATATAATTCACCCCTCCACTTT
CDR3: CASSQGAAGYNSPLHF

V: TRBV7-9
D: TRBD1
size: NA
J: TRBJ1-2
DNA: TGTGCCAGCAGCTCCCGGGACAGGGAGGGCACCTTC
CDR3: CASSSRDREGTF

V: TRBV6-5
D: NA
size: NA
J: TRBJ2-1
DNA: TGTGCCAGCAGTTACGATCCCGGGTCACCTGAGCAGTTCTTC
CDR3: CASSYDPGSPEQFF

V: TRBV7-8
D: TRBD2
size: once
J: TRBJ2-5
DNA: TGTGCCAGCAGCTTAGGTACTAGCGTTCCAGAGACCCAGTACTTC
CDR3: CASSLGTSVPETQYF

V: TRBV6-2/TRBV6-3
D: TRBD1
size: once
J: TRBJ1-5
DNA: TGTGCCAGCAGTTACTCCCAGGACAGGGCAGTGGGACAGCCCCAGCATTTT
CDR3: CASSYSQDRAVGQPQHF

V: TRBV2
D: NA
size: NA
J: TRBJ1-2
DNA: TGTGCCAGCAGTGAATTGGGACTCCCTAACTATGGCTACACCTTC
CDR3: CASSELGLPNYGYTF

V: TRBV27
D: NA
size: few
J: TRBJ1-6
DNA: TGTGCCAGCAGTTTAGCCCGGGGGATAATTAATTCACCCCTCCACTTT
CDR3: CASSLARGIINSPLHF

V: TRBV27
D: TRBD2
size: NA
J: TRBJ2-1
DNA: TGTGCCAGCAGTTTCGCAGCGGGAGGGCGAAATGAGCAGTTCTTC
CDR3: CASSFAAGGRNEQFF

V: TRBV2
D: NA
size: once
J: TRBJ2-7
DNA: TGTGCCAGCAGTGAAGGAGAGGGGAGGTTGGAGCAGTACTTC
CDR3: CASSEGEGRLEQYF

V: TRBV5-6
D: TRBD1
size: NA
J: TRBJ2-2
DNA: TGTGCCAGTAAAAGGGGGCAAGGAACCGGGGAGCTGTTTTTT
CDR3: CASKRGQGTGELFF

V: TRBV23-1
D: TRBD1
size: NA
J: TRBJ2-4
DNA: TGCGCCAGCAGTCAATCTAGGGACAGGGGATCCAAAAACATTCAGTACTTC
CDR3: CASSQSRDRGSKNIQYF

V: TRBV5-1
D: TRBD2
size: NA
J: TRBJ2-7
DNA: TGCGCCAGCAGCTTAGCGGGATACTCCTACGAGCAGTACTTC
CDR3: CASSLAGYSYEQYF

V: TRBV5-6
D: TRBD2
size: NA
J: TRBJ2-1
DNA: TGCGCCAGCAGCTTTTCGGGGGGGAGGATCTCCTACAATGAGCAGTTCTTC
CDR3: CASSFSGGRISYNEQFF

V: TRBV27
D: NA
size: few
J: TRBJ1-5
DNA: TGTGCCAGCAGTAGCGGGGTATGGGGCAATCAGCCCCAGCATTTT
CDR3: CASSSGVWGNQPQHF

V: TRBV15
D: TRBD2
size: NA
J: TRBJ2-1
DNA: TGTGCCACCAGCAGAACGGGGACTAGCGGGAGGAATTTAGATGAGCAGTTCTTC
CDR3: CATSRTGTSGRNLDEQFF

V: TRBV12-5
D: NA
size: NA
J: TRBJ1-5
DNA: TGTGCTAGTGGTTTGTCCGGAGGGCGCCAGCCCCAGCATTTT
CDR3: CASGLSGGRQPQHF

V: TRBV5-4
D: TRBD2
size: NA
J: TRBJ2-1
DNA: TGTGCCAGCAGCCCCGGACTAGCGGACAATGAGCAGTTCTTC
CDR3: CASSPGLADNEQFF

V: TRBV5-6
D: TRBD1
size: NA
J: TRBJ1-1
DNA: TGTGCCAGCAGCACACAGGGGTTTGTGAACACTGAAGCTTTCTTT
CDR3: CASSTQGFVNTEAFF

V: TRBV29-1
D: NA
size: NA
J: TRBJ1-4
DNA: TGCAGCGCCAGTCCAGGGTCTAATGAAAAACTGTTTTTT
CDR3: CSASPGSNEKLFF

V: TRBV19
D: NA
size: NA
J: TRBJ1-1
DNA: TGTGCCAGTAGTCCTCAGATGAACACTGAAGCTTTCTTT
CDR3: CASSPQMNTEAFF

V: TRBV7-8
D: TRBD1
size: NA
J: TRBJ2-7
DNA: TGTGCCAGCAGCCAAATCGCCGGGACAGCCTCCTACGAGCAGTACTTC
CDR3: CASSQIAGTASYEQYF

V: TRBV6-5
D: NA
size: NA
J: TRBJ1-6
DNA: TGTGCCAGCAGCCCCGACAGGCTCCGAAATTCACCCCTCCACTTT
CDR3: CASSPDRLRNSPLHF

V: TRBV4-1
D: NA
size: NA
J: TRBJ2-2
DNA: TGCGCCAGCAGCCAAGATACAGGGACCGGGGAGCTGTTTTTT
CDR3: CASSQDTGTGELFF

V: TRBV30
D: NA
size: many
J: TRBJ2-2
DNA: TGTGCCTGGAGTGCTACGAACACCGGGGAGCTGTTTTTT
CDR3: CAWSATNTGELFF

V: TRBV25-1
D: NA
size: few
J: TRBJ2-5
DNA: TGTGCCAGCAGTGAAGGAGGTTCAGTTGGGGAGACCCAGTACTTC
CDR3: CASSEGGSVGETQYF

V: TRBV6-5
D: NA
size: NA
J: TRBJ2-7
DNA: TGTGCCAGCCAGGGTTCCTACGAGCAGTACTTC
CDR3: CASQGSYEQYF

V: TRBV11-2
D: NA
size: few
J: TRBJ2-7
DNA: TGTGCCAGCAGCTTATCGGCCTTAAGGGGGTACGAGCAGTACTTC
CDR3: CASSLSALRGYEQYF

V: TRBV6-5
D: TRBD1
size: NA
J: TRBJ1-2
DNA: TGTGCCAGCAGTTATCGGGACAGGGAATATTATGGCTACACCTTC
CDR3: CASSYRDREYYGYTF

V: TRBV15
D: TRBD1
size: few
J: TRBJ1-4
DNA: TGTGCCACCAGCATATTACCGGGACAGGGTGCAACTAATGAAAAACTGTTTTTT
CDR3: CATSILPGQGATNEKLFF

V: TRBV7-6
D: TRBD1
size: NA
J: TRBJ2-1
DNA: TGTGCCAGCAGCCGACAGGGGAATGAGCAGTTCTTC
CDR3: CASSRQGNEQFF

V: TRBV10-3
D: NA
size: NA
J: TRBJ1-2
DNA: TGTGCCATCAGGGCGCCGGGCGGGTATGGCTACACCTTC
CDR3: CAIRAPGGYGYTF

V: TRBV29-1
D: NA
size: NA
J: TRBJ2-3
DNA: TGCAGCGTTGGTAAGGGGGCAGATACGCAGTATTTT
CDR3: CSVGKGADTQYF

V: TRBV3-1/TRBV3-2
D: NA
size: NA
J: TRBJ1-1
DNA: TGTGCCAGCAGCCAAGGGGCGACGACGAACACTGAAGCTTTCTTT
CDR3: CASSQGATTNTEAFF

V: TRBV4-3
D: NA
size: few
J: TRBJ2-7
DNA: TGCGCCAGCAGCCAAGATCCCAACAGAGTCTACGAGCAGTACTTC
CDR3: CASSQDPNRVYEQYF

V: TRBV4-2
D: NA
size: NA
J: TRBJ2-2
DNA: TGTGCCAGCAGCCAAGATGTTCGACAGTACACCGGGGAGCTGTTTTTT
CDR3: CASSQDVRQYTGELFF

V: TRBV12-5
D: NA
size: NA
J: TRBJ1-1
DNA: TGTGCTAGTGGTTTGGCCCGACAGAAATCCACTGAAGCTTTCTTT
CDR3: CASGLARQKSTEAFF

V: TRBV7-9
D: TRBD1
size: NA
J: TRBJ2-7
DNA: TGTGCCAGCAGCAATTACCGGGACAGGGGAGGAGAGCAGTACTTC
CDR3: CASSNYRDRGGEQYF

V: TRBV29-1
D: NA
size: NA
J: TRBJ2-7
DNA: TGCAGCGTTGAAGATCCGGGCTCCTACGAGCAGTACTTC
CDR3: CSVEDPGSYEQYF

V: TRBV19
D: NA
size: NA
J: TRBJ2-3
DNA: TGTGCCAGTTCGCAGACAGATACGCAGTATTTT
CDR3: CASSQTDTQYF

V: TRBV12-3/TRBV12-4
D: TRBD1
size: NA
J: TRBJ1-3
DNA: TGTGCCAGCAGCTCAGGGAATACCGGGACAGGCCCTTTT
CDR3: CASSSGNTGTGPF

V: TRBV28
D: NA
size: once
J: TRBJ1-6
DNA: TGTGCCAGCAGTTTGGGGGGGGGAGTCGGTTCACCCCTCCACTTT
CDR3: CASSLGGGVGSPLHF

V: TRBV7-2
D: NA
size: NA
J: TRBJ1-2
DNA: TGTGCCAGCAGCTTGACAGGCTACTATGGCTACACCTTC
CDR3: CASSLTGYYGYTF

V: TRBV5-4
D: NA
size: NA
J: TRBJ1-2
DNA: TGTGCCAGCAGCCTGCGGCCAGGGGACGATGGCTACACCTTC
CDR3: CASSLRPGDDGYTF

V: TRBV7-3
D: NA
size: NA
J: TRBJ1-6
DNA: TGTGCCAGCAGCTTAACGGCTAGGGGAGGGAATTCACCCCTCCACTTT
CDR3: CASSLTARGGNSPLHF

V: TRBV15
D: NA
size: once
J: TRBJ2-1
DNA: TGTGCCACCAGCCTCCAGCGGAATTACAATGAGCAGTTCTTC
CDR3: CATSLQRNYNEQFF

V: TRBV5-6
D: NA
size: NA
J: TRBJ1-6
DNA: TGTGCCAGCAGTTTGCAGGGCCCCTATTCACCCCTCCACTTT
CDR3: CASSLQGPYSPLHF

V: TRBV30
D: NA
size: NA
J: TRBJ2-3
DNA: TGTGCCTGGAGTCCGGGAAGGGTCACAGATACGCAGTATTTT
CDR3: CAWSPGRVTDTQYF

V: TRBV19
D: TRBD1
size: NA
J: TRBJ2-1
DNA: TGTGCCAGTAGTCTTCGGACAGGGGGGATAACGGATGAGCAGTTCTTC
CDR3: CASSLRTGGITDEQFF

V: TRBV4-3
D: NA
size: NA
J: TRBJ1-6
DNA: TGCGCCAGCAGCCAAGTTCAGGGGCTCGGTAATTCACCCCTCCACTTT
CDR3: CASSQVQGLGNSPLHF

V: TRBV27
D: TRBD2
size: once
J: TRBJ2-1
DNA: TGTGCCAGCAGTTCCCCCGGGACTAGCGGGGTTAACCCCTACAATGAGCAGTTCTTC
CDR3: CASSSPGTSGVNPYNEQFF

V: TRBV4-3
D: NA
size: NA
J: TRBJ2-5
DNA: TGCGCCAGCAGCCAAGATAGGGGGCAAGAGACCCAGTACTTC
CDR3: CASSQDRGQETQYF

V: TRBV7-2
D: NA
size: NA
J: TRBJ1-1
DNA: TGTGCCAGCAGCTTAGCTCGTAGGCAGGACACTGAAGCTTTCTTT
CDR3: CASSLARRQDTEAFF

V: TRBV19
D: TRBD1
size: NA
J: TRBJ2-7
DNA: TGTGCCAGTAGTCCAGACAGGGTTTACGAGCAGTACTTC
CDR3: CASSPDRVYEQYF

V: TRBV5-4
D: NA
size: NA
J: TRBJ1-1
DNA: TGTGCCAGCAGCCGGGGAGGGGGGGACACTGAAGCTTTCTTT
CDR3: CASSRGGGDTEAFF

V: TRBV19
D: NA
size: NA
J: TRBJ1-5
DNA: TGTGCCAGTAGTATCCGAGATAGCAATCAGCCCCAGCATTTT
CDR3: CASSIRDSNQPQHF

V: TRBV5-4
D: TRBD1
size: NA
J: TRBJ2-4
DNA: TGTGCCAGCACCCTACAGGGGACGGCCAAAAACATTCAGTACTTC
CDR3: CASTLQGTAKNIQYF

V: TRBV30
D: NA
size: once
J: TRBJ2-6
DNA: TGTGCCTGTGACAGATCTGGGGCCAACGTCCTGACTTTC
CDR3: CACDRSGANVLTF

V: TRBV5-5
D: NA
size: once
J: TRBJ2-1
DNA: TGTGCCAGCAGCCGGCTCGGAGACAATGAGCAGTTCTTC
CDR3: CASSRLGDNEQFF